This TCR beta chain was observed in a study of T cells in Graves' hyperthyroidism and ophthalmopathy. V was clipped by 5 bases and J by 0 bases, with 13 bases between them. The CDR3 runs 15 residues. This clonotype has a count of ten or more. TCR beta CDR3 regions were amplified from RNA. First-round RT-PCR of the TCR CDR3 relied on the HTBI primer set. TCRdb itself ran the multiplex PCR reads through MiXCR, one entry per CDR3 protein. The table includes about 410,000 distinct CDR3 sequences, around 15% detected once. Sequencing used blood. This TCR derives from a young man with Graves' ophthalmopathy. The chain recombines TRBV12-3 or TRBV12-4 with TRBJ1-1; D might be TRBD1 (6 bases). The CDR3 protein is CASSPPGQMNTEAFF. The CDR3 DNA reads TGTGCCAGCAGTCCCCCCGGACAGATGAACACTGAAGCTTTCTTT.